These T cell receptor beta chains were read from a single sample in a study of OX40 agonist ivuxolimab in advanced cancers. The protocol was immunoSEQ multiplex PCR, while the TCRdb copy is restricted to in-frame clones and leaves out a portion. Of about 12,000 clones in the sample, 80% were seen once. Sequenced here: CD4+ or CD8+ T cells sorted from blood, sampled in a trial of the OX40 agonist ivuxolimab. The source of these receptors is an adult with an advanced solid tumor such as melanoma, head and neck, liver or kidney cancer. Each CDR3 is given with its conserved first and last residue. D genes are given only for firm matches. Not every row has a clone size; where given, it reads once, few, many or a size class.

TRBV6-1	TRBJ1-2	.	TRBD1	CASSVRGTGSLVYGYTF	TGTGCCAGCAGTGTCCGCGGGACAGGGTCTCTTGTCTATGGCTACACCTTC
TRBV6-9	TRBJ1-3	few	.	CASREGWNSGNTIYF	TGTGCCAGCAGGGAAGGGTGGAATTCTGGAAACACCATATATTTT
TRBV27	TRBJ1-4	.	.	CASSADRSNEKLFF	TGTGCCAGCAGTGCCGACAGAAGTAATGAAAAACTGTTTTTT
TRBV7-2	TRBJ1-1	.	.	CASSLNVGTEAFF	TGTGCCAGCAGCTTAAACGTAGGTACTGAAGCTTTCTTT
TRBV11-1	TRBJ2-3	once	TRBD1	CASSHGAGGPDTQYF	TGTGCCAGCAGCCATGGGGCAGGGGGTCCAGATACGCAGTATTTT
TRBV5-1	TRBJ2-3	.	.	CASSLVMGFADTQYF	TGCGCCAGCAGCTTGGTGATGGGGTTTGCAGATACGCAGTATTTT
TRBV6-6	TRBJ2-1	.	.	CASSGIYYNEQFF	TGTGCCAGCAGTGGGATATACTACAATGAGCAGTTCTTC
TRBV7-2	TRBJ2-5	.	TRBD2	CASSLAVAGALQETQYF	TGTGCCAGCAGCTTAGCGGTAGCGGGGGCCCTCCAAGAGACCCAGTACTTC
TRBV27	TRBJ2-1	few	.	CASSPTGSNFGYNEQFF	TGTGCCAGCAGCCCCACTGGGAGTAACTTCGGGTACAATGAGCAGTTCTTC
TRBV9	TRBJ2-4	.	TRBD1	CASSVGQGENIQYF	TGTGCCAGCAGCGTGGGACAGGGAGAAAACATTCAGTACTTC
TRBV14	TRBJ2-5	.	.	CASSPRTAQETQYF	TGTGCCAGCAGCCCTCGGACAGCCCAAGAGACCCAGTACTTC
TRBV7-2	TRBJ2-1	few	TRBD2	CASSDRTSGGEDEQFF	TGTGCCAGCAGCGACAGGACTAGCGGGGGTGAGGATGAGCAGTTCTTC
TRBV4-2	TRBJ2-1	few	.	CASSHLLGGDEQFF	TGTGCCAGCAGCCACCTCCTGGGGGGCGATGAGCAGTTCTTC
TRBV27	TRBJ2-1	few	TRBD2	CASTLGGSGNEQFF	TGTGCCAGCACCTTGGGAGGGAGCGGCAATGAGCAGTTCTTC
TRBV25-1	TRBJ1-4	.	.	CASSDIQPNEKLFF	TGTGCCAGCAGTGACATTCAGCCCAATGAAAAACTGTTTTTT
TRBV6-6	TRBJ1-1	.	.	CASSYPPGLVNTEAFF	TGTGCCAGCAGTTACCCCCCAGGGCTAGTGAACACTGAAGCTTTCTTT
TRBV19	TRBJ2-2	once	TRBD1	CASTGTGPTGELFF	TGTGCCAGTACCGGGACAGGGCCGACCGGGGAGCTGTTTTTT
TRBV6-5	TRBJ2-7	.	TRBD2	CASSYSAGGDEQYF	TGTGCCAGCAGTTACTCGGCCGGGGGGGACGAGCAGTACTTC
TRBV11-2	TRBJ2-5	.	.	CASSYNRDTLYF	TGTGCCAGCAGCTACAACCGGGACACCCTGTACTTC
TRBV7-6	TRBJ2-1	.	TRBD2	CASSKGTSGREQFF	TGTGCCAGCAGCAAGGGGACTAGCGGGAGGGAGCAGTTCTTC